Listed below are T cell receptor beta chains from one sample, sequenced in a study of CD8 T cells in ankylosing spondylitis. TCRdb passed the 5' RACE reads through MiXCR, listing each CDR3 protein once. Counted here are 350,000 or so distinct CDR3 sequences, roughly 11% occurring once; the ten biggest clones make up roughly 9.2%. Sequencing was performed on blood, either unsorted or a sorted T cell fraction (not recorded which). The receptors here all came from a female donor with ankylosing spondylitis or in good health (not recorded which). Both conserved end residues are part of each CDR3. D genes are given only for firm matches. Part of the rows lack a size; the others show once, few, many or a class for expanded clones.

>TRBD1|few|TRBJ1-2|TRBV7-2
TGTGCCAGCAGCTTAGATCAGGGGGCGCTTGGTCATGGCTACACCTTC
CASSLDQGALGHGYTF
>TRBD1|many|TRBJ2-5|TRBV12-3/TRBV12-4
TGTGCCAGCAGTTTATCCAGCCACAGGGGGCGCGGACCTTTCCAAGAGACCCAGTACTTC
CASSLSSHRGRGPFQETQYF
>-|many|TRBJ2-2|TRBV5-1
TGCGCCAGCAGCTCCGAGGGCGGGATCGGGGAGCTGTTTTTT
CASSSEGGIGELFF
>-|-|TRBJ2-7|TRBV3-1
TGTGCCAGCAGCCAACGCGGGACTTTGGGAGAGCAGTACTTC
CASSQRGTLGEQYF
>-|few|TRBJ1-5|TRBV7-2
TGTGCCAGCAGCCAATCCCGTTGGGGGCAGCCCCAGCATTTT
CASSQSRWGQPQHF
>-|many|TRBJ2-1|TRBV16
TGTGCCAGCAGCCAATCAGTGACAGGTTACAATGAGCAGTTCTTC
CASSQSVTGYNEQFF
>-|many|TRBJ2-2|TRBV5-6
TGTGCCAGCAGCGCGTACTCGAACACCGGGGAGCTGTTTTTT
CASSAYSNTGELFF
>TRBD2|many|TRBJ2-7|TRBV7-8
TGTGCCAGCAGCCGCTCGACTAGCGGGGTTACCTACGAGCAGTACTTC
CASSRSTSGVTYEQYF
>-|few|TRBJ2-1|TRBV5-1
TGCGCCAGCAAGGGCTCCTACAATGAGCAGTTCTTC
CASKGSYNEQFF
>TRBD1|few|TRBJ2-2|TRBV10-2
TGCGCCAGCAGTGAGCTTCCTCGGACAGGCGGGGAGCTGTTTTTT
CASSELPRTGGELFF
>TRBD1|many|TRBJ1-1|TRBV5-5
TGTGCCAGCATCCGACTAGGCCGAGGGGGACAGCGGGATGAAGCTTTCTTT
CASIRLGRGGQRDEAFF
>TRBD1|many|TRBJ1-2|TRBV5-1
TGCGCCAGCAGCTTCGGACAGGGCTATTCTAACTATGGCTACACCTTC
CASSFGQGYSNYGYTF
>-|-|TRBJ1-2|TRBV3-1
TGTGCCAGCAGCCAAGCTTCCCACTATGGCTACACCTTC
CASSQASHYGYTF
>-|many|TRBJ1-1|TRBV5-5
TGTGCCAGCAGCTTGGGACAGGCAGGGGAAGCTTTCTTT
CASSLGQAGEAFF
>-|many|TRBJ1-6|TRBV20-1
TGCAGTGCCCAACAGGACAGATTAAATTCACCCCTCCACTTT
CSAQQDRLNSPLHF
>-|-|TRBJ1-1|TRBV10-3
TGTGCCATCAGTGATCGGCTGAACACTGAAGCTTTCTTT
CAISDRLNTEAFF
>-|many|TRBJ2-4|TRBV12-3/TRBV12-4
TGTGCCAGCAGTTTGGTTCGGACTCATCAGTACTTC
CASSLVRTHQYF
>-|-|TRBJ2-1|TRBV3-1
TGTGCCAGCAGCCAAGATTTCGGGAATTACAATGAGCAGTTCTTC
CASSQDFGNYNEQFF
>-|few|TRBJ2-7|TRBV7-9
TGTGCCAGCAGCTTAGATCGGAGGGGTGAGCAGTACTTC
CASSLDRRGEQYF
>-|many|TRBJ1-2|TRBV20-1
TGCAGTGCTAAAGAAGTAGGGGGGAACTATGGCTACACCTTC
CSAKEVGGNYGYTF
>-|many|TRBJ2-1|TRBV3-1
TGTGCCAGCAGCCAACTCGATGGGGGGCGGCAGTTCTTC
CASSQLDGGRQFF
>TRBD1|-|TRBJ2-2|TRBV20-1
TGCAGTGCTAGAGATCCCACCAGACAGGGGACCGGGGAGCTGTTTTTT
CSARDPTRQGTGELFF
>-|many|TRBJ2-2|TRBV20-1
TGCAGTGCTAGTTTTACGGGAGTGGCCGGGGAGCTGTTTTTT
CSASFTGVAGELFF
>-|-|TRBJ2-2|TRBV20-1
TGCAGTGCTAGGTCCACCCTCACCGGGGAGCTGTTTTTT
CSARSTLTGELFF
>-|-|TRBJ1-4|TRBV6-5
TGTGCCAGCAGACAGGGTAATGAAAAACTGTTTTTT
CASRQGNEKLFF
>TRBD2|many|TRBJ2-1|TRBV20-1
TGCAGTGCCTTTAGCGGGGGGGCCTACAATGAGCAGTTCTTC
CSAFSGGAYNEQFF
>-|-|TRBJ1-1|TRBV25-1
TGTGCCAGCAGTGCCCGGGTCGGGATGAACACTGAAGCTTTCTTT
CASSARVGMNTEAFF
>-|few|TRBJ2-5|TRBV5-1
TGCGCCAGCAGCTTGGAAGGACGGACCCAAGAGACCCAGTACTTC
CASSLEGRTQETQYF
>-|few|TRBJ2-7|TRBV29-1
TGCAGCGTTGGAGAAGGGTACTACGAGCAGTACTTC
CSVGEGYYEQYF
>TRBD2|many|TRBJ2-5|TRBV20-1
TGCAGTGCTAGCGAGGTAGCGGGAGTGGCTGAGACCCAGTACTTC
CSASEVAGVAETQYF
>-|many|TRBJ2-3|TRBV7-3
TGTGCCAGCAGCTTAGACGGGTACGCTAAAGATACGCAGTATTTT
CASSLDGYAKDTQYF
>-|many|TRBJ2-7|TRBV20-1
TGCAGTGCTGCACTTGGGTACGAGCAGTACTTC
CSAALGYEQYF
>-|many|TRBJ2-1|TRBV4-1
TGCGCCAGCAGCCAAGGGGAGGAGCAGTTCTTC
CASSQGEEQFF
>TRBD2|many|TRBJ2-2|TRBV5-1
TGCGCCAGCAGCTTGGTAGCGGGAGAGGGAACCGGGGAGCTGTTTTTT
CASSLVAGEGTGELFF
>-|-|TRBJ1-2|TRBV11-2
TGTGCCAGCAGCTGGATTGAGCCGGGATTGTATGCTCGGGGCTACACCTTC
CASSWIEPGLYARGYTF
>-|many|TRBJ2-1|TRBV7-8
TGTGCCAGCAGCTATGTGGGGGGATACAATGAGCAGTTCTTC
CASSYVGGYNEQFF
>-|many|TRBJ2-2|TRBV29-1
TGCAGCGTTGGACTGGGGGGCAGTGGCTCCGGGGAGCTGTTTTTT
CSVGLGGSGSGELFF
>-|many|TRBJ2-7|TRBV27
TGTGCCAGCAGTTTTATACCCTACGAGCAGTACTTC
CASSFIPYEQYF
>-|many|TRBJ2-1|TRBV20-1
TGCAGTGCTAGAGAGGCCCATGAGCAGTTCTTC
CSAREAHEQFF
>-|many|TRBJ1-1|TRBV12-3/TRBV12-4
TGTGCCAGCAGGAACCTTCCCTGGGTGGGGGAAAGGTACACTGAAGCTTTCTTT
CASRNLPWVGERYTEAFF
>-|many|TRBJ2-7|TRBV3-1
TGTGCCAGCAGCCATATCGTTGTTGGGCCGGGTCTGAACGAGCAGTACTTC
CASSHIVVGPGLNEQYF
>-|few|TRBJ1-3|TRBV10-1
TGCGCCAGCAGTGATCGCAGGGGTGGCGGAAACACCATATATTTT
CASSDRRGGGNTIYF
>-|many|TRBJ2-5|TRBV5-1
TGCGCCAGCAGCTTGCGTGGTTTTGAAGAAGAGACCCAGTACTTC
CASSLRGFEEETQYF
>-|-|TRBJ2-1|TRBV7-9
TGTGCCAGCTTTACCGTCGGGCAGATAAACAATGAGCAGTTCTTC
CASFTVGQINNEQFF
>TRBD2|-|TRBJ2-3|TRBV5-1
TGCGCCAGCAGCCGTAGCGGGAGCCGCACAGATACGCAGTATTTT
CASSRSGSRTDTQYF
>-|many|TRBJ1-2|TRBV20-1
TGCAGTGCTCTCCCCACATCCCGCTACACCTTC
CSALPTSRYTF
>-|many|TRBJ1-6|TRBV20-1
TGCAGTGCTAGAGATCAGTCAGGGCATTCACCCCTCCACTTT
CSARDQSGHSPLHF
>-|-|TRBJ2-5|TRBV27
TGTGCCAGCAGTGGACTGAATGGAGAGACCCAGTACTTC
CASSGLNGETQYF
>-|many|TRBJ2-1|TRBV20-1
TGCAGTGCTAGAGATATTTTTGTGGGGCTAGGTAATGAGCAGTTCTTC
CSARDIFVGLGNEQFF
>-|-|TRBJ1-1|TRBV7-9
TGTGCCAGCAGCTTCGGGGCCCGAAAGGGGAACACTGAAGCTTTCTTT
CASSFGARKGNTEAFF